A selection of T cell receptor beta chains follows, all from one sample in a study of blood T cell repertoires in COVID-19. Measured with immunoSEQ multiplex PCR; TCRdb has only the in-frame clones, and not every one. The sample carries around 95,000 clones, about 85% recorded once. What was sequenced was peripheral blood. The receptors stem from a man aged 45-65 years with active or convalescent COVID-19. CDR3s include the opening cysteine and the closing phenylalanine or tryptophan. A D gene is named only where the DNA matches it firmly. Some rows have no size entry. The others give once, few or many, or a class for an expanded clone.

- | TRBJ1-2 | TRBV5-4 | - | CASSGDLNNYGYTF | TGTGCCAGCAGCGGGGACTTGAATAACTATGGCTACACCTTC
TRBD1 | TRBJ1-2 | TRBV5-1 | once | CASSQRTGGSYGYTF | TGCGCCAGCAGCCAGAGGACAGGGGGTTCGTATGGCTACACCTTC
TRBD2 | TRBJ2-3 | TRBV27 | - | CASSLGGRWVDTQYF | TGTGCCAGCAGTTTGGGCGGGAGGTGGGTAGATACGCAGTATTTT
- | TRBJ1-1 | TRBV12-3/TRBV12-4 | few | CASSLRLDTEAFF | TGTGCCAGCAGTTTGCGGTTGGACACTGAAGCTTTCTTT
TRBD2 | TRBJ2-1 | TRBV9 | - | CASSVQGLAGGNEQFF | TGTGCCAGCAGCGTACAGGGACTAGCGGGAGGGAATGAGCAGTTCTTC
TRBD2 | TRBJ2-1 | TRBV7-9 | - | CASSLSGSYEQFF | TGTGCCAGCAGTCTTAGCGGGTCCTATGAGCAGTTCTTC
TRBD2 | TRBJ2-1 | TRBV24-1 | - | CATSDYPGLAGPSSYNEQFF | TGTGCCACCAGTGATTATCCGGGACTAGCGGGACCTAGCTCCTACAATGAGCAGTTCTTC
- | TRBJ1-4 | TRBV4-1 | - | CASSPGLMEEKLFF | TGCGCCAGCAGCCCGGGTCTCATGGAAGAAAAACTGTTTTTT
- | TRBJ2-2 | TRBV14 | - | CASSSLGALGFEDTGELFF | TGTGCCAGCAGCAGTCTCGGAGCTCTAGGCTTTGAGGACACCGGGGAGCTGTTTTTT
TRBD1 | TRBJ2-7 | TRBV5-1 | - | CASSSGTGVYEQYF | TGCGCCAGCAGCTCCGGGACAGGAGTCTACGAGCAGTACTTC
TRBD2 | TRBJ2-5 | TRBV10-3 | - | CAISERTSSRETQYF | TGTGCCATCAGTGAGAGGACTAGCTCCCGGGAGACCCAGTACTTC
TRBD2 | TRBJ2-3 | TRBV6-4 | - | CASSEGTSGQDTQYF | TGTGCCAGCAGTGAAGGGACTAGCGGTCAAGATACGCAGTATTTT
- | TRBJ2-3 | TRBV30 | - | CASHRAGTDTQYF | TGTGCCAGTCACAGGGCGGGCACAGATACGCAGTATTTT
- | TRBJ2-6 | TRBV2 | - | CASSEAPPTRFSGANVLTF | TGTGCCAGCAGTGAAGCACCCCCAACACGTTTCTCTGGGGCCAACGTCCTGACTTTC
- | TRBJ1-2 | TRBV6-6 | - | CASREGGLNYGYTF | TGTGCCAGCAGGGAGGGCGGGTTAAACTATGGCTACACCTTC
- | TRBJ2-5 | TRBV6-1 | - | CASSEVGGPGVQETQYF | TGTGCCAGCAGTGAAGTCGGGGGGCCCGGCGTCCAAGAGACCCAGTACTTC
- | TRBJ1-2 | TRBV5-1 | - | CASSLDATPNYGYTF | TGCGCCAGCAGCTTGGACGCTACGCCTAACTATGGCTACACCTTC
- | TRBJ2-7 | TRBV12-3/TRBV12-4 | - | CASSLARSYEQYF | TGTGCCAGCAGTTTAGCGCGGAGCTACGAGCAGTACTTC
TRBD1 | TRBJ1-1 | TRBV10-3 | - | CAIAGGVGRNTEAFF | TGTGCCATCGCAGGGGGCGTTGGAAGGAACACTGAAGCTTTCTTT
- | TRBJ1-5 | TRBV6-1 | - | CASSDRANLGNQPQHF | TGTGCCAGCAGTGACAGGGCGAATTTGGGCAATCAGCCCCAGCATTTT
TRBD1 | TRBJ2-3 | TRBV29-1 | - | CSVRTGVIPDTQYF | TGCAGCGTGCGGACAGGAGTAATCCCAGATACGCAGTATTTT
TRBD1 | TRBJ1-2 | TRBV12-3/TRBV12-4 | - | CASSGTGNYGYTF | TGTGCCAGCAGTGGGACAGGCAACTATGGCTACACCTTC
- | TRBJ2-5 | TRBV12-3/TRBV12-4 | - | CASSSTAPEAQYF | TGTGCCAGCAGTTCGACAGCGCCAGAGGCCCAGTACTTC
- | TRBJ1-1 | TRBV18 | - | CASSPPGGAFTEAFF | TGTGCCAGCTCACCACCGGGGGGGGCATTCACTGAAGCTTTCTTT
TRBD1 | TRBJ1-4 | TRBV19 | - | CASSDRAGATNEKLFF | TGTGCCAGTAGTGACAGGGCCGGAGCAACTAATGAAAAACTGTTTTTT
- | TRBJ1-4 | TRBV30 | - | CAYVQGSATNEKLFF | TGTGCTTATGTACAGGGATCTGCAACTAATGAAAAACTGTTTTTT
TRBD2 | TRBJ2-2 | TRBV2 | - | CASRALAGVTGELFF | TGTGCCAGCAGAGCACTAGCGGGAGTAACCGGGGAGCTGTTTTTT
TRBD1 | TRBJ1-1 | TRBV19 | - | CASGKLEGAWNTEAFF | TGTGCCAGTGGTAAGCTGGAGGGGGCTTGGAACACTGAAGCTTTCTTT
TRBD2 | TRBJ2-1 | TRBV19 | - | CASSGVGLAGGYNEQFF | TGTGCCAGTAGTGGGGTGGGACTAGCGGGAGGTTACAATGAGCAGTTCTTC
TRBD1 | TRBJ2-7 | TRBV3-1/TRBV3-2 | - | CASSQGPYEQYF | TGTGCCAGCTCACAGGGGCCCTACGAGCAGTACTTC
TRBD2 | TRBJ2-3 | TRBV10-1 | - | CASSGFGTSAGDTQYF | TGCGCCAGCAGTGGATTTGGGACTAGCGCCGGAGATACGCAGTATTTT
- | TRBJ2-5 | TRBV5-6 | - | CASSLGRMTQYF | TGTGCCAGCAGCTTGGGGAGGATGACCCAGTACTTC
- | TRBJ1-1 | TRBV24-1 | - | CAPRGENTEAFF | TGTGCCCCCCGGGGAGAGAACACTGAAGCTTTCTTT
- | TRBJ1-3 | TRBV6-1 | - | CASSEDAWGNTIYF | TGTGCCAGCAGTGAAGATGCGTGGGGAAACACCATATATTTT
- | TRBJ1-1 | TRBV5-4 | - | CASRGGTTEAFF | TGTGCCAGCCGGGGGGGGACCACTGAAGCTTTCTTT
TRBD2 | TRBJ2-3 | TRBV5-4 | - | CASSRTSGTDTQYF | TGTGCCAGCAGCCGGACTAGCGGGACAGATACGCAGTATTTT
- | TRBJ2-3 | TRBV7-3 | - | CASKLNGDTQYF | TGTGCCAGCAAGCTTAATGGAGATACGCAGTATTTT
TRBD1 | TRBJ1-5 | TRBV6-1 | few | CASREDRVQPQHF | TGTGCCAGCAGAGAAGACAGGGTACAGCCCCAGCATTTT
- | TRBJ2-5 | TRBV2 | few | CASSPGKIQETQYF | TGTGCCAGCAGCCCAGGGAAGATTCAAGAGACCCAGTACTTC
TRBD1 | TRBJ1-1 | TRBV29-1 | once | CSVEGAGDRRATEAFF | TGCAGCGTTGAAGGGGCAGGGGACAGGAGGGCCACTGAAGCTTTCTTT
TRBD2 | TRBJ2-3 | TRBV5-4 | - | CASTPGTSATDTQYF | TGTGCCAGCACCCCTGGGACTAGCGCGACAGATACGCAGTATTTT
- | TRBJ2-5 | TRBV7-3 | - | CASSREAGETQYF | TGTGCCAGCAGCAGGGAGGCCGGGGAGACCCAGTACTTC